The present TCR beta chain was sequenced within a study of cytomegalovirus exposure and HLA in healthy donors. This clone has only a few counts. Its matching antigen is unknown. At the DNA level, this CDR3 is encoded by other sequences in the same sample as well. Whole-study results and caveats: In a later analysis, most CMV-associated TCR beta chains appeared HLA-restricted.

Primers: 60 Vbeta forward and 13 Jbeta reverse. Produced via immunoSEQ multiplex PCR; TCRdb's table is partial and in-frame only. The sample carries about 110,000 clones, roughly 71% recorded once. The CDR3 has 11 amino acids. The germline V gene has CDR1 DFQATT and CDR2 SNEGSKA (reference sequence). V lost 3 bases to trimming and J lost 6 bases, with 5 bases between them. The TCR sequence derives from a woman in her 70s in good health and CMV-seropositive. Sequenced input: PBMCs. The rearrangement uses TRBV20-1 and TRBJ2-2; a weak D match, TRBD1 (5 bases). The CDR3 coding sequence is TGCAGTGCTAGGGGGCCCGGGGAGCTGTTTTTT. Encoded protein: CSARGPGELFF.